A single TCR beta chain is shown here with its context. Its specificity is not known. Mismatch with germline at one junction end may stem from a read error. Three rounds of nested PCR, following a modified ARM-PCR protocol, produced the TCRbeta library. TCRdb fed the multiplex PCR reads into MiXCR, producing one record per CDR3 protein. This repertoire shows some 95,000 distinct CDR3 sequences, 75% to 90% found once; its top ten account for more than 30%. This CDR3 has 14 residues. Germline lookup yields CDR1 MNHNS and CDR2 SASEGT. The sample originates from a study of tumor and adjacent non-tumor tissue in lung cancer. On the study more broadly: There were roughly 11 adenocarcinoma, 2 squamous cell carcinoma and 1 small cell lung cancer cases. Some 4.1 million productive TCRbeta reads were obtained per sample on average. Points from the study as a whole: Normal lung showed higher cumulative top 100 clone frequency than tumor.

The template was RNA from unsorted bulk tissue. The normal lung tissue was taken more than 3 cm from the tumor edge. The chain joins TRBV6-1 to TRBJ2-3, with D uncertain. The sequence was collected from a man aged 60 to 75 with small cell lung cancer. Sequenced sample: distant non-tumor lung tissue. CDR3 sequence: CASSWTIGTNTQYF. The CDR3 DNA reads as TGTGCCAGCTCCTGGACGATCGGCACAAATACGCAGTATTTT.